These 21 T cell receptor beta chains were sequenced from one sample in a study of vaccination and CD4 T cells after COVID-19. Time point described: late sampling 161 to 241 days after vaccination in a few convalescent patients. TCRdb fed the PCR reads into MiXCR, producing one record per CDR3 protein. The sample holds around 31,000 distinct CDR3 sequences; around 49% are singletons and the top ten take 5.8%. The sample here was CD4+ T cells from blood, taken about 7 months after SARS-CoV-2 vaccination. Source of these receptors: a human donor who had recovered from COVID-19.

V gene TRBV28 combines with J gene TRBJ1-5, with 8 bases aligning to TRBD1. This CDR3 is 16 amino acids long. The germline V gene encodes CDR1 MDHEN and CDR2 SYDVKM. The V and J ends lost 5 bases and 1 base, in that order; junction bases with no gene match: 7. The CDR3 DNA reads as TGTGCCAGCAGTCCCTGGACAGGGCTAAGCAATCAGCCCCAGCATTTT. Encoded protein: CASSPWTGLSNQPQHF.

The table lists this clonotype with a count of one. The rearrangement joins TRBV12-3 or TRBV12-4 to TRBJ1-1; no clear D gene. Trimming left V 4 bases short and J 5 bases short, with 14 bases between. The CDR3 runs to 14 residues. The CDR3 reads CASSWARRVTEAFF. In nucleotides, the CDR3 is TGTGCCAGCAGTTGGGCCCGCCGGGTTACTGAAGCTTTCTTT.

J is TRBJ1-5 and V is TRBV24-1; 9 positions match TRBD1. CDR3 length: 17 amino acids. CDR1 KGHDR and CDR2 SFDVKD come from the germline V gene. Trimming cost V 7 bases and J 2 bases; bases outside gene matches: 11. The CDR3 region is CATSKGTGKRGNQPQHF. CDR3 coding DNA: TGTGCCACCAGCAAGGGGACAGGGAAAAGGGGCAATCAGCCCCAGCATTTT.

This chain links TRBV2 with TRBJ2-7, with a possible D match to TRBD2 (6 bases). Trimming stripped 7 bases from V and 9 bases from J, with 19 bases between. Germline CDR1 is SNHLY and CDR2 is FYNNEI. This CDR3 contains 13 residues. DNA for the CDR3: TGTGCCAGCACTCCGGGGGAGGCGAACGGGCAGTACTTC. Protein sequence: CASTPGEANGQYF.

The chain joins TRBV19 to TRBJ2-4; possibly TRBD2 for D (6 bases). CDR3 length: 14 amino acids. V was trimmed by 7 bases and J by 5 bases, leaving 15 bases between them. Germline loops: CDR1 LNHDA, CDR2 SQIVND (reference sequence). CDR3 sequence: CASTVGGGQNIQYF. In DNA form, the CDR3 reads TGTGCCAGTACGGTGGGGGGAGGTCAAAACATTCAGTACTTC.

J is TRBJ1-2 and V is TRBV28; a weak D match, TRBD1 (5 bases). Trimming removed 5 bases from V and 2 bases from J, with 12 bases in between. This CDR3 region has 14 residues. Per the germline V gene, CDR1 is MDHEN and CDR2 is SYDVKM. This CDR3 is CASSVGLRNYGYTF. The CDR3 nucleotides are TGTGCCAGCAGTGTGGGACTGAGAAACTATGGCTACACCTTC.

J is TRBJ1-1 and V is TRBV5-1; TRBD1 might be the D (6 bases). This CDR3 is 15 amino acids long. V gave up 1 base and J gave up 0 bases, with 10 bases separating them. CDR1 is SGHRS, CDR2 YFSETQ, per germline. DNA of the CDR3: TGCGCCAGCAGCTTGTACCGGGACATGAACACTGAAGCTTTCTTT. Translating it yields CASSLYRDMNTEAFF.

J is TRBJ2-3 and V is TRBV4-1, with 9 positions matching TRBD2. CDR1 and CDR2 (germline): MGHRA, YSYEKL. The CDR3 consists of 18 residues. The ends lost 1 base at V and 2 bases at J; junction bases unmatched: 10. CDR3 sequence reads: CASSQGGRGLAITDTQYF. The CDR3, as DNA: TGCGCCAGCAGCCAAGGGGGGAGAGGACTAGCGATCACAGATACGCAGTATTTT.

The chain has TRBV25-1 and TRBJ2-5; 14 bases line up with TRBD2. V trimming: 6 bases; J trimming: 4 bases; junction bases outside the gene matches: 10. Germline assignment: CDR1 MGHDK and CDR2 SYGVNS. This CDR3 comprises 17 residues. The CDR3 sequence: CASSQVTGLAGGETQYF. The CDR3 DNA reads TGTGCCAGCAGCCAGGTGACTGGACTAGCGGGAGGAGAGACCCAGTACTTC.

This sequence joins TRBV20-1 and TRBJ2-3; TRBD1 might be the D (6 bases). The V gene's germline CDR1 is DFQATT and CDR2 SNEGSKA (reference sequence). This CDR3 region has 15 residues. V gave up 4 bases and J gave up 3 bases, with 17 bases separating them. As DNA, the CDR3 is TGCAGTGCTATCATTTCAGGGGTTGATACAGATACGCAGTATTTT. Translated, it gives CSAIISGVDTDTQYF.

The rearrangement joins TRBV6-1 to TRBJ2-6; D not resolved. Trimming cost V 7 bases and J 0 bases, with 10 bases left between them. Germline values: CDR1 MNHNS, CDR2 SASEGT. The CDR3 contains 15 residues. The chain's CDR3 is CASTGESSGANVLTF. The CDR3 nucleotides are TGTGCCAGCACAGGTGAATCCTCTGGGGCCAACGTCCTGACTTTC.

In this sample, this clonotype turned up a few times. V usage is TRBV20-1 and J usage is TRBJ1-3, with 7 bases identical to TRBD1. CDR1 and CDR2 (germline): DFQATT, SNEGSKA (reference sequence). The CDR3 is made up of 15 amino acids. V lost 0 bases, J lost 2 bases, and 4 bases stayed unmatched. CDR3 protein: CSAREGQSPGNTIYF. The CDR3 bases are TGCAGTGCTAGAGAGGGACAGAGCCCTGGAAACACCATATATTTT.

This rearrangement joins TRBV5-4 to TRBJ2-7; TRBD1 is a possible D gene (7 bases). Per germline, CDR1 SGHNT and CDR2 YYREEE (reference sequence). This CDR3 is 13 amino acids long. The V end was cut by 5 bases, the J end by 5 bases, with 14 bases between. CDR3 sequence: CASSGGGPHEQYF. CDR3 sequence (DNA): TGTGCCAGCAGTGGAGGGGGCCCCCACGAGCAGTACTTC.

The chain couples TRBV5-1 to TRBJ2-5; TRBD2 aligns across 7 bases. Germline assignment: CDR1 SGHRS and CDR2 YFSETQ. The CDR3 covers 16 residues. V lost 4 bases to trimming and J lost 2 bases; unmatched junction nucleotides: 11. The CDR3 region is CASSPALGGEQETQYF. CDR3 nucleotides: TGCGCCAGCAGCCCCGCTTTGGGGGGGGAACAAGAGACCCAGTACTTC.

The chain links TRBV7-8 to TRBJ1-2; TRBD1 might be the D (5 bases). V was pared by 5 bases and J by 4 bases, with 14 bases between. The germline V gene encodes CDR1 SGHVS and CDR2 FQNEAQ. The CDR3 length is 14 residues. The DNA for the CDR3 is TGTGCCAGCAGCCCCGGGACGGCGGGCTATGGCTACACCTTC. This encodes CASSPGTAGYGYTF.

To note about this clonotype: At one of its ends the junction is not consistent with the germline gene, which may arise from a read error. The chain couples TRBV15 to TRBJ2-7, with no clear D. In germline, CDR1 is LNHNV, CDR2 YYDKDF (reference sequence). The CDR3 runs 15 residues. CDR3 sequence: CATSRDRMGSDPTHF. The CDR3 nucleotides are TGTGCCACCAGCAGAGATAGAATGGGGTCTGACCCCACACACTTC.

The chain carries TRBV15 and TRBJ2-2; 7 bases line up with TRBD1. Germline loops: CDR1 LNHNV, CDR2 YYDKDF (reference sequence). The CDR3 is made up of 14 amino acids. The J segment lost 6 bases and the V segment lost 5 bases, leaving 6 bases of the junction unmatched. The CDR3 DNA sequence: TGTGCCACCAGCGTACAACAGGGGTCCGGGGAGCTGTTTTTT. It codes for CATSVQQGSGELFF.

The chain has TRBV20-1 and TRBJ2-1; D remains ambiguous. CDR3 size: 17 residues. V lost 6 bases and J 0 bases, leaving 21 bases between the germline ends. Germline values: CDR1 DFQATT, CDR2 SNEGSKA (reference sequence). The CDR3 region is CSAKTGGGSHSYNEQFF. The CDR3 DNA sequence: TGCAGTGCCAAAACGGGCGGCGGCTCACACTCCTACAATGAGCAGTTCTTC.

The V and J genes are TRBV6-4 and TRBJ2-3; 9 bases agree with TRBD1. Germline V gives CDR1 MRHNA, CDR2 SNTAGT. With 5 bases clipped from V and 6 bases from J, the junction kept 18 bases outside the gene matches. This CDR3 has 18 amino acids. CDR3 sequence reads: CASSLLIGTGTLADTQYF. CDR3 nucleotides: TGTGCCAGCAGTTTATTGATCGGGACAGGGACTCTGGCGGATACGCAGTATTTT.

V is TRBV7-3 and J is TRBJ2-1; 7 nucleotides agree with TRBD2. The CDR3 has 15 amino acids. The germline V gene encodes CDR1 SGHTA and CDR2 FQGTGA. With 1 base clipped from V and 8 bases from J, the junction kept 8 bases outside the gene matches. The CDR3 region is CASSLMAGVGHEQFF. The CDR3 DNA is TGTGCCAGCAGCTTAATGGCGGGAGTCGGACATGAGCAGTTCTTC. Complete variable domain (other parts from reference TRBV7-3 and TRBJ2-1): GAGVSQTPSNKVTEKGKYVELRCDPISGHTALYWYRQSLGQGPEFLIYFQGTGAADDSGLPNDRFFAVRPEGSVSTLKIQRTERGDSAVYLCASSLMAGVGHEQFFGPGTRLTVL.

V gene TRBV29-1 combines with J gene TRBJ2-7, with 9 bases fitting TRBD2. The length of the CDR3 is 15 residues. Germline V CDR1 and CDR2: SQVTM, ANQGSEA. Losses at the gene ends were 5 bases for V and 0 bases for J; bases not matched to a gene: 8. CDR3 nucleotide sequence: TGCAGCGTTTTCAGAGCGGGAGGATCCTCCTACGAGCAGTACTTC. Encoded protein: CSVFRAGGSSYEQYF.